This entry features one T cell receptor beta chain sequence. What it recognizes is unknown. This CDR3 comprises 13 residues. V was trimmed by 5 bases and J by 0 bases, leaving 7 bases between them. Germline CDR1 is SGHTA and CDR2 is FQGTGA. Described time point: blood at routine non-recurrence follow-up after resection. Whole RNA obtained from tumor, nontumor lung or frozen PBMC underwent sequencing without sorting. Individual TCR cDNA molecules each bore their own unique molecular identifier. TCRdb passed the 5' RACE reads through MiXCR, listing each CDR3 protein once. The sample consists of about 120,000 distinct CDR3 sequences, 9% to 15% of them appearing once. The sample comes from a study of spatial heterogeneity in lung cancer. Across the study: Where available, sequencing covered follow-up PBMC samples, taken at a median of roughly two years after resection.

Notes on the study in general: There were more appearances of ubiquitous expanded tumor TCRs in blood at resection than at follow-up.

The sample consisted of PBMCs, taken at follow-up. This chain links TRBV7-3 with TRBJ2-5; no clear D. This clonotype was obtained from a male donor with early-stage non-small cell lung cancer. CDR3: CASSPGYQETQYF. The CDR3 region has the DNA TGTGCCAGCAGCCCTGGGTACCAAGAGACCCAGTACTTC.